This TCR beta chain derives from a study of blood T cell repertoires in COVID-19. Study summary: Sites in the United States, Italy and Spain provided acute and convalescent COVID-19 samples.

Only in-frame clones appear in the TCRdb table, and some are missing; sequencing was by immunoSEQ multiplex PCR. Of approximately 230,000 clones listed, 79% are singletons. Sequencing input: peripheral blood. The sequence was collected from a woman between 35 and 50 years old with active or convalescent COVID-19.

The CDR3 DNA reads as TGTGCCACAGGGACAGGGGACACCGGGGAGCTGTTTTTT. It yields the protein CATGTGDTGELFF. The chain joins TRBV10-3 to TRBJ2-2; 10 bases agree with TRBD1. CDR3 length equals 13 residues. Germline-derived CDR1 and CDR2 are ENHRY and SYGVKD. Trimming at V came to 10 bases and at J to 3 bases, leaving 2 bases not matched to a gene.